This entry features one T cell receptor (beta chain) sequence. Its antigen remains unknown. The data stem from a study of T cell clusters in autoimmune cytopenias. Whole-study findings and limits: Functional roles of the in silico T cell clusters still await experimental validation.

TRB rearrangements were amplified by touch-down multiplex PCR with mixed TRB-A/B primers. Reanalyzing the multiplex PCR reads, TCRdb keeps one entry per CDR3 protein, without DNA. This table holds 8,500 to 14,000 distinct CDR3 sequences. This CDR3 is built from 15 residues. Germline-derived CDR1 and CDR2 are SGHTA and FQGNSA. Each sample's input was 250 ng genomic DNA, 38,000 or so genome equivalents. The data also belong to a second study, concerning T cell repertoires in aging, cancer and after chemotherapy.

This sequence joins TRBV7-2 and TRBJ2-3. Sequenced: peripheral blood. This receptor was obtained from a human donor in good health. The CDR3 reads CASSLALGSTDTQYF.